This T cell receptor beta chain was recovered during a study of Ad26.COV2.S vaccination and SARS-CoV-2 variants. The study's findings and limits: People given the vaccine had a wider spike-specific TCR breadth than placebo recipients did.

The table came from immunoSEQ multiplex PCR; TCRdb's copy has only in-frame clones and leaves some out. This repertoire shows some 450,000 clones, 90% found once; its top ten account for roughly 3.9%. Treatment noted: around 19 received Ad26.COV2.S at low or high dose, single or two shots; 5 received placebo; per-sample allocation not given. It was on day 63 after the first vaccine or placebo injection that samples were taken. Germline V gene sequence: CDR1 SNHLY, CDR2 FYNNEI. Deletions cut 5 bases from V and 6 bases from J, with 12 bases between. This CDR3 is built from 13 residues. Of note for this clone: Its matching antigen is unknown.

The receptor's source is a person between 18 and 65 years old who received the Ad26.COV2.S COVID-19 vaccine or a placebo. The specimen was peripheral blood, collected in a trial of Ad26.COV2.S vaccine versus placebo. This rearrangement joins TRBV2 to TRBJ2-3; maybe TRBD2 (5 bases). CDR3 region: CASSLGGTDTQYF. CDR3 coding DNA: TGTGCCAGCAGTCTCGGAGGAACGGATACGCAGTATTTT.